Below, 25 T cell receptor beta chains from the same sample are listed, as sequenced in a study of shared clonotypes between healthy human individuals. Naive CD8 populations comprised CD45RO-negative cells positively selected for CCR7, excluding terminally differentiated effector memory CD45RA+ cells. Here immunoSEQ multiplex PCR was the method, and the copy in TCRdb shows in-frame clones only, minus some. The sample yields millions of clones, about 93% seen once. The sequenced sample was naive CD8+ T cells from PBMCs. The receptor source for this set is a man between 18 and 35 years old in good health. Some clones in this sample may be carry-over from other donors' samples.

The chain uses TRBV5-6 and TRBJ2-7; the match to TRBD1 covers 8 bases. The V gene end was trimmed by 4 bases and the J gene end by 3 bases; junction bases not matched to a gene: 9. The CDR3 consists of 15 residues. From germline, CDR1 is SGHDT and CDR2 YYEEEE. CDR3 in amino acids: CASSPRQGILYEQYF. As DNA, the CDR3 is TGTGCCAGCAGCCCCCGACAGGGGATTCTCTACGAGCAGTACTTC.

This clone was counted between two and nine times. The V gene is TRBV25-1, the J gene TRBJ1-5, with D uncertain. CDR3 size: 13 residues. Trimming cost V 4 bases and J 2 bases, with 6 bases left between them. CDR1 and CDR2 from the germline V gene are MGHDK and SYGVNS. CDR3: CASSAGGNQPQHF. CDR3 nucleotide sequence: TGTGCCAGCAGTGCCGGCGGCAATCAGCCCCAGCATTTT. The full variable domain, rest sourced from reference TRBV25-1 and TRBJ1-5, is EADIYQTPRYLVIGTGKKITLECSQTMGHDKMYWYQQDPGMELHLIHYSYGVNSTEKGDLSSESTVSRIRTEHFPLTLESARPSHTSQYLCASSAGGNQPQHFGDGTRLSIL.

This clone was detected once. V usage is TRBV27 and J usage is TRBJ2-1; no reliable D call. Deletions cut 3 bases from V and 3 bases from J, with 9 bases between. The CDR3 contains 14 residues. Germline CDR1 reads MNHEY; CDR2 reads SMNVEV (reference sequence). CDR3 in amino acids: CASSLTNNYNEQFF. The CDR3 DNA reads TGTGCCAGCAGTTTGACCAACAACTACAATGAGCAGTTCTTC.

The chain carries TRBV10-3 and TRBJ1-1, with 7 bases matching TRBD1. J was trimmed by 2 bases and V by 5 bases; bases with no gene match: 5. CDR3 length: 14 residues. Germline CDR1 and CDR2: ENHRY and SYGVKD. This CDR3 reads CAISLTGRNTEAFF. CDR3 nucleotides: TGTGCCATCAGTCTGACAGGGAGAAACACTGAAGCTTTCTTT.

V usage is TRBV9 and J usage is TRBJ2-7; TRBD1 or TRBD2 may be the D gene (6 bases each). Germline CDR1 SGDLS, CDR2 YYNGEE. V was cut by 0 bases and J by 6 bases, with 19 bases left in between. This CDR3 has 16 residues. In DNA, the CDR3 is TGTGCCAGCAGCGTAGGATCGGGGGCGGGAATGGGCGAGCAGTACTTC. This sequence encodes CASSVGSGAGMGEQYF.

The V and J genes are TRBV28 and TRBJ1-1; D is uncertain. The CDR3 is 12 amino acids. With 1 base removed from V and 11 bases from J, the gap between germline ends came to 11 bases. Looked up from germline, CDR1 is MDHEN and CDR2 is SYDVKM. The DNA for the CDR3 is TGTGCCAGCAGTTTATCGAGAGACTGGGCTTTCTTT. This codes for CASSLSRDWAFF.

The chain links TRBV18 to TRBJ2-1; 9 bases are a match to TRBD1. Germline lookup yields CDR1 KGHSH and CDR2 LQKENI. This CDR3 spans 15 amino acids. Germline trimming cut 3 bases from V and 8 bases from J; bases unmatched to any gene: 8. The CDR3 loop is CASSPSGTGPDEQFF. CDR3 nucleotide sequence: TGTGCCAGCTCACCCTCCGGGACAGGGCCCGATGAGCAGTTCTTC.

The chain joins TRBV5-1 to TRBJ2-3; the match to TRBD1 covers 9 bases. Per the germline V gene, CDR1 is SGHRS and CDR2 is YFSETQ. The CDR3 runs 15 residues. V shed 0 bases, J shed 4 bases, and the junction held 3 bases outside the gene matches. CDR3 residues: CASSLAQGAADTQYF. In nucleotides, the CDR3 is TGCGCCAGCAGCTTGGCACAGGGGGCTGCAGATACGCAGTATTTT.

This clone was detected only once. The chain carries TRBV13 and TRBJ1-1; 7 bases fit TRBD1. This CDR3 has 12 amino acids. With 5 bases clipped from V and 10 bases from J, the junction kept 7 bases outside the gene matches. Germline loops: CDR1 PRHDT, CDR2 FYEKMQ (reference sequence). The CDR3 protein is CASSGRGLGAFF. CDR3 in DNA: TGTGCCAGCAGCGGGAGGGGGCTTGGAGCTTTCTTT. The whole variable domain, remainder taken from reference TRBV13 and TRBJ1-1, is AAGVIQSPRHLIKEKRETATLKCYPIPRHDTVYWYQQGPGQDPQFLISFYEKMQSDKGSIPDRFSAQQFSDYHSELNMSSLELGDSALYFCASSGRGLGAFFGQGTRLTVV.

The V call is TRBV6-4, the J call TRBJ1-2, with TRBD1 as a possible D gene (5 bases). Trimming took off 0 bases at V and 4 bases at J, with 15 bases between the two ends. Germline assignment: CDR1 MRHNA and CDR2 SNTAGT. This CDR3 spans 16 amino acids. CDR3 nucleotide sequence: TGTGCCAGCAGTGACTCGATCGATGTGGGGCGCTATGGCTACACCTTC. It is translated as CASSDSIDVGRYGYTF.

The V gene is TRBV5-8, the J gene TRBJ1-2, with no clear D. V was trimmed by 5 bases and J by 7 bases, leaving 15 bases between them. The CDR3 loop spans 13 amino acids. CDR1 and CDR2 from the germline V gene are SGHTS and YDEGEE. The CDR3 spells CASRLDLSGGYTF. For the CDR3, the DNA is TGTGCCAGCAGACTGGACTTGAGTGGTGGCTACACCTTC.

The chain couples TRBV6-1 to TRBJ2-7; 9 positions match TRBD2. This CDR3 has 12 residues. Germline loops: CDR1 MNHNS, CDR2 SASEGT. The ends lost 6 bases at V and 7 bases at J; junction bases unmatched: 4. The CDR3 DNA follows: TGTGCCAGCAGGGGACTAGCCAGGGAGCAGTACTTC. Translating it yields CASRGLAREQYF.

This clone is a singleton in its sample. V is TRBV7-6 and J is TRBJ2-1; 9 nucleotides align to TRBD2. Germline loops: CDR1 SGHVS, CDR2 FNYEAQ. This CDR3 comprises 16 residues. V shed 2 bases, J shed 5 bases, and the junction held 7 bases outside the gene matches. The CDR3 protein is CASSLKGLAGHNEQFF. The CDR3 DNA sequence: TGTGCCAGCAGCTTAAAGGGGCTAGCGGGGCACAATGAGCAGTTCTTC.

Turning to this clone: This sample also contains other DNA sequences that code for the same CDR3. The rearrangement links TRBV5-6 to TRBJ1-4; D remains ambiguous. The V gene lost 2 bases and the J gene lost 7 bases, with 6 bases spanning the gap. The CDR3 is made up of 12 amino acids. Germline V gives CDR1 SGHDT, CDR2 YYEEEE. The CDR3 coding sequence is TGTGCCAGCAGCTTCAGAGGTGAAAAACTGTTTTTT. It yields the protein CASSFRGEKLFF.

The chain joins TRBV19 to TRBJ1-3, with D unresolved. Germline V lookup: CDR1 LNHDA, CDR2 SQIVND (reference sequence). V was trimmed by 0 bases and J by 0 bases, leaving 6 bases between them. The CDR3 has 15 residues. The DNA of the CDR3 is TGTGCCAGTAGTATAGATCGCTCCTCTGGAAACACCATATATTTT. Amino acids: CASSIDRSSGNTIYF. The full variable domain, rest sourced from reference TRBV19 and TRBJ1-3, is DGGITQSPKYLFRKEGQNVTLSCEQNLNHDAMYWYRQDPGQGLRLIYYSQIVNDFQKGDIAEGYSVSREKKESFPLTVTSAQKNPTAFYLCASSIDRSSGNTIYFGEGSWLTVV.

This rearrangement joins TRBV11-2 to TRBJ2-5; the D gene is possibly TRBD2 (5 bases). The CDR3 is made up of 15 amino acids. V shed 1 base and J shed 4 bases, with 13 bases lying between them. Germline assignment: CDR1 SGHAT and CDR2 FQNNGV. CDR3 amino acids: CASSLVLAVGETQYF. The DNA of the CDR3 is TGTGCCAGCAGCTTAGTCCTAGCTGTTGGAGAGACCCAGTACTTC.

This rearrangement joins TRBV7-9 to TRBJ1-3; D is unclear. Germline CDR1 is SEHNR and CDR2 is FQNEAQ (reference sequence). CDR3 length: 15 amino acids. V lost 4 bases and J 2 bases, leaving 12 bases between the germline ends. The CDR3 DNA is TGTGCCAGCAGCTGGAAACAGAACGCTGGAAACACCATATATTTT. It translates to CASSWKQNAGNTIYF.

The chain employs TRBV10-2 and TRBJ2-7; D remains ambiguous. CDR3 length: 13 amino acids. In germline, CDR1 is WSHSY, CDR2 SAAADI. Deletions cut 3 bases from V and 7 bases from J, with 13 bases between. CDR3 in DNA: TGCGCCAGCAGTGACCAGCGCGGTGGGGAGCAGTACTTC. Translation gives CASSDQRGGEQYF.

The chain is built from TRBV7-6 and TRBJ2-2; the D gene is possibly TRBD2 (6 bases). The V and J ends lost 0 bases and 4 bases respectively, with 12 bases between them. Germline lookup yields CDR1 SGHVS and CDR2 FNYEAQ. The CDR3 spans 16 residues. The DNA for the CDR3 is TGTGCCAGCAGCTTAGCGGGCGGGGAGCCCACCGGGGAGCTGTTTTTT. Its protein is CASSLAGGEPTGELFF.

The chain carries TRBV27 and TRBJ2-3; 14 nucleotides align to TRBD2. The germline gives CDR1 MNHEY, CDR2 SMNVEV (reference sequence). The CDR3 loop spans 20 amino acids. The V segment lost 5 bases and the J segment 3 bases; nucleotides outside the gene matches: 16. CDR3 residues: CASSTGDGTSGSFGTDTQYF. The DNA of the CDR3 is TGTGCCAGCAGTACGGGAGATGGGACTAGCGGGAGTTTTGGGACAGATACGCAGTATTTT.

V and J are TRBV7-9 and TRBJ2-6, with a possible D match to TRBD2 (5 bases). The V and J ends lost 4 bases and 2 bases respectively, with 12 bases between them. Germline assignment: CDR1 SEHNR and CDR2 FQNEAQ (reference sequence). The CDR3 runs 16 residues. Here the CDR3 reads CASSSREGAGANVLTF. In DNA, the CDR3 is TGTGCCAGCAGCTCCCGGGAAGGAGCTGGGGCCAACGTCCTGACTTTC.

CDR3: CSVDGTSGSSYNEQFF. The DNA of the CDR3 is TGCAGCGTTGATGGGACTAGCGGGAGCTCCTACAATGAGCAGTTCTTC. V and J are TRBV29-1 and TRBJ2-1; 14 positions match TRBD2. This CDR3 has 16 amino acids. Losses at the gene ends were 3 bases for V and 0 bases for J; bases not matched to a gene: 1. Germline V lookup: CDR1 SQVTM, CDR2 ANQGSEA.

The rearrangement uses TRBV29-1 and TRBJ2-7; possible D gene TRBD2, 5 bases. V gave up 6 bases and J gave up 2 bases, with 14 bases separating them. The CDR3 sequence is 13 residues long. Germline V gene lookup returns CDR1 SQVTM and CDR2 ANQGSEA. The CDR3, as DNA: TGCAGCGTGAAACTAGTTACCGCCTACGAGCAGTACTTC. Translation gives CSVKLVTAYEQYF.

The J gene is TRBJ1-1, the V gene TRBV7-8; unclear D gene. The CDR3 has 13 amino acids. CDR1 SGHVS and CDR2 FQNEAQ come from the germline V gene. V lost 4 bases to trimming and J lost 0 bases, with 6 bases between them. CDR3 amino acids: CASSSLMNTEAFF. The CDR3 DNA follows: TGTGCCAGCAGCTCCCTGATGAACACTGAAGCTTTCTTT.

This clone turned up a few times. The chain couples TRBV6-1 to TRBJ1-1; D is ambiguous. Trimming left V 4 bases short and J 1 base short, with 10 bases between. The CDR3 is made up of 14 amino acids. The germline V gene has CDR1 MNHNS and CDR2 SASEGT. CDR3 residues: CASSARPWNTEAFF. CDR3 sequence (DNA): TGTGCCAGCAGTGCCCGACCCTGGAACACTGAAGCTTTCTTT.